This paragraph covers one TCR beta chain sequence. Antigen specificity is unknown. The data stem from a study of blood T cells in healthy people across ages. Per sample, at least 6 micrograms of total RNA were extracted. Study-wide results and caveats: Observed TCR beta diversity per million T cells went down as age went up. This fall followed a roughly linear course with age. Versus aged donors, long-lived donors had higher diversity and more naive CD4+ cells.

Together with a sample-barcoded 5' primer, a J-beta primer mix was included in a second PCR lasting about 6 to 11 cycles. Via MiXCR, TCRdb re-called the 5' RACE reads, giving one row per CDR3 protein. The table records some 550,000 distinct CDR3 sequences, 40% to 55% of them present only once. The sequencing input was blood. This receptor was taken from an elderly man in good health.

CDR3 protein: CASSYGRSQETQYF. DNA of the CDR3: TGTGCCAGCAGTTACGGCCGGTCGCAAGAGACCCAGTACTTC. The chain joins TRBV6-2 or TRBV6-3 to TRBJ2-5; D is unclear. The CDR3 extends over 14 amino acids. Looked up from germline, CDR1 is MNHEY and CDR2 is SVGEGT. V lost 2 bases and J lost 2, with 9 bases in between.